This TCR beta chain came from a study of response to subunit inactivated influenza vaccine (dated by TCRdb to 2017 to 2018). For the study in its entirety: Deep quantitative profiling of the T cell receptor repertoire was used in the study to follow responses to a trivalent subunit inactivated influenza vaccine. Findings and caveats that apply to the study as a whole: The authors proposed that each seasonal influenza vaccination may bring in only a limited number of new T cells.

Concerning this clonotype: There is no known antigen for this receptor. No quality values exist for individual bases; no much larger clone is one base distant.

V and J lose 4 bases and 10 bases, and a span of 14 bases separates them. The CDR3 holds 13 amino acids from the cysteine to the phenylalanine. This entry keeps only the CDR3 DNA: 39 bases, framed from base 1. Libraries were built with RT-PCR. Sequencing was performed on an Illumina HiSeq 2500. TCRdb ran its own pipeline on the public reads, namely fastp trimming at Q25 and MiXCR clone calling, and kept in-frame beta chains. Every CDR3 protein is listed once, alongside the most common genes and DNA of its rows. Within this sample are hundreds of thousands of distinct CDR3 sequences, with approximately 13% of them counted one time only. The ten largest clonotypes hold 5.5% to 7% of the sample.

This receptor was taken from a man in his fifties who received an inactivated influenza vaccine. Donor details come from another sample of the same person, matched by shared clones. The chain links TRBV12-3 or TRBV12-4 with TRBJ2-4, with the D gene uncertain. The source was PBMCs from blood, collected around 15 days before vaccination. The DNA reads TGTGCCAGCAGTTCCGGTCATGGAAGGATTCAGTACTTC. Translated, this gives CASSSGHGRIQYF.